Here is one T cell receptor (beta chain) with its context. Its target is not known. This sample is part of a study of cytomegalovirus exposure and HLA in healthy donors. Regarding the study as a whole: In a later analysis, the majority of CMV-associated beta chains seemingly showed HLA restriction. Apart from CMV serostatus, no immune exposure information was available. In a later analysis, DRB1 alleles had the most associated TCRs; HLA-C alleles the fewest.

After removal of 2 bases from V and 4 bases from J, the junction contained 4 bases not matched to a gene. The CDR3 consists of 14 residues. Germline V gene lookup returns CDR1 KGHSH and CDR2 LQKENI. The primer mix had 60 Vbeta and 13 Jbeta primers. The table came from immunoSEQ multiplex PCR; TCRdb's copy has only in-frame clones and leaves some out. Counted here are some 150,000 clones, 80% occurring once; the ten biggest clones make up roughly 1.2%. The chain employs TRBV18 and TRBJ1-1; 7 bases fit TRBD1. This receptor was taken from a woman in her forties or fifties in good health and CMV-seronegative. Sequencing used PBMCs. The CDR3 DNA reads TGTGCCAGCTCACCAGACCGGGACAGCACTGAAGCTTTCTTT. Protein: CASSPDRDSTEAFF.